One sample yielded the 11 T cell receptor beta chains listed below, sequenced in a study of response to subunit inactivated influenza vaccine (dated by TCRdb to between 2017 and 2018). The library was produced with RT-PCR. TCRdb names Illumina HiSeq 2500 as the instrument used. TCRdb itself trimmed the public reads at Q25 with fastp, ran MiXCR and retained productive beta chains. Rows matching on CDR3 protein sequence are summarized as one entry with the most common DNA and genes. This sample has about 780,000 distinct CDR3 sequences in its table, and about 18% of those were observed once. The top ten clonotypes cover under 13% of the sample. Sequencing used PBMCs from blood, obtained 5 days after vaccination. Receptors originate from a man in his fifties or sixties who received an inactivated influenza vaccine. Donor details come from another sample of the same person, matched by shared clones.

The chain employs TRBV6-1 and TRBJ2-3, with 8 bases fitting TRBD1. CDR3 size: 14 residues. Germline trimming cut 10 bases from V and 4 bases from J; bases unmatched to any gene: 10. Germline V gene lookup returns CDR1 MNHNS and CDR2 SASEGT. CDR3 sequence (DNA): TGTGCCACGCAACAGGGGGATATTGCAGATACGCAGTATTTT. It specifies CATQQGDIADTQYF.

This clonotype was seen only a few times. The J gene is TRBJ2-3, the V gene TRBV5-5; tentatively, D is TRBD1 or TRBD2 (6 bases each). This CDR3 has 14 residues. V lost 2 bases and J 5 bases, leaving 12 bases between the germline ends. Germline CDR1 and CDR2: SGHKS and YYEKEE (reference sequence). As DNA, the CDR3 is TGTGCCAGCAGCTTACGGGGGCCCGGAGATACGCAGTATTTT. Its protein is CASSLRGPGDTQYF.

This clonotype was seen repeatedly, ten times or more. V and J are TRBV12-3 or TRBV12-4 and TRBJ1-5; D may be TRBD1 (5 bases). V lost 5 bases, J lost 6 bases, and 17 bases lay in between. The CDR3 sequence is 15 residues long. CDR3 nucleotide sequence: TGTGCCAGCAGTACCGGGGACCGACCAGGTCAGCCCCAGCATTTT. Its translation: CASSTGDRPGQPQHF.

This clonotype has only a few counts. The chain is built from TRBV5-1 and TRBJ2-3; maybe TRBD2 (5 bases). From germline, CDR1 is SGHRS and CDR2 YFSETQ. V was pared by 0 bases and J by 8 bases, with 19 bases between. The CDR3 is 16 residues long. The CDR3 DNA is TGCGCCAGCAGCTTGGCAACTGGACTCTTCTTGGGTACGCAGTATTTT. Encoded protein: CASSLATGLFLGTQYF. The full variable domain, in which reference TRBV5-1 and TRBJ2-3 provide the parts outside the CDR3, is KAGVTQTPRYLIKTRGQQVTLSCSPISGHRSVSWYQQTPGQGLQFLFEYFSETQRNKGNFPGRFSGRQFSNSRSEMNVSTLELGDSALYLCASSLATGLFLGTQYFGPGTRLTVL.

The chain carries TRBV27 and TRBJ2-1; 9 nucleotides match TRBD2. The J segment lost 9 bases and the V segment lost 7 bases, leaving 22 bases of the junction unmatched. The germline CDR1 and CDR2 sequences are MNHEY and SMNVEV (reference sequence). CDR3 length: 18 residues. CDR3 DNA sequence: TGTGCCAGCAAGATCCAAACAGGGCAGTCTAGCGGGATAGGTGAGCAGTTCTTC. Residues: CASKIQTGQSSGIGEQFF.

The V call is TRBV20-1, the J call TRBJ2-1, with TRBD1 matching 10 bases. The CDR3 is 16 amino acids. The junction had 5 bases not matched to a gene; V was cut back by 1 base and J by 2 bases. Per germline, CDR1 DFQATT and CDR2 SNEGSKA (reference sequence). DNA of the CDR3: TGCAGTGCTAGAGCCGGGGACAGGGGAACCTACAATGAGCAGTTCTTC. Translated: CSARAGDRGTYNEQFF.

This chain links TRBV10-2 with TRBJ2-3, with 10 bases lining up with TRBD1. Germline V gene data show CDR1 as WSHSY and CDR2 as SAAADI. The CDR3 extends over 15 amino acids. Trimming removed 7 bases from V and 3 bases from J; junction bases left unmatched: 7. DNA for the CDR3: TGCGCCAGCACTGGGACAGGGGAACTTACAGATACGCAGTATTTT. Protein: CASTGTGELTDTQYF.

In this sample, this clonotype turned up many times. V is TRBV11-2 and J is TRBJ2-3; 13 bases match TRBD2. J was trimmed by 0 bases and V by 5 bases; bases with no gene match: 11. CDR1 is SGHAT and CDR2 is FQNNGV in the germline V gene. There are 19 residues in the CDR3. Here the CDR3 DNA reads TGTGCCAGCAGCCCGACTAGCGGGGGGCTTAGATTCAGCACAGATACGCAGTATTTT. Amino acid sequence: CASSPTSGGLRFSTDTQYF.

This clonotype was seen a handful of times. V is TRBV28 and J is TRBJ2-1; 7 bases line up with TRBD1. V trimming: 5 bases; J trimming: 1 base; junction bases outside the gene matches: 8. The CDR3 is 16 residues long. The germline gives CDR1 MDHEN, CDR2 SYDVKM. CDR3 sequence (DNA): TGTGCCAGCAGTCCAGGGCCGGACAGGTCCTACAATGAGCAGTTCTTC. It yields the protein CASSPGPDRSYNEQFF.

The V gene is TRBV27, the J gene TRBJ2-7; 13 positions match TRBD2. This CDR3 has 19 residues. V lost 3 bases and J lost 6; bases outside the gene matches: 17. The V gene's germline CDR1 is MNHEY and CDR2 SMNVEV (reference sequence). The CDR3 is CASSLRGLTGLAGAGEQYF. The CDR3 bases are TGTGCCAGCAGTTTGCGAGGACTTACAGGACTAGCGGGAGCTGGCGAGCAGTACTTC.

This clonotype was seen more than once but under ten times. V gene TRBV4-3 combines with J gene TRBJ2-7; 12 positions agree with TRBD1. CDR1 is LGHNA, CDR2 YSLEER, per germline. Germline trimming cut 0 bases from V and 2 bases from J; bases unmatched to any gene: 2. The CDR3 has 16 residues. The CDR3 is CASSQDWDRGPYEQYF. In DNA form, the CDR3 reads TGCGCCAGCAGCCAAGATTGGGACAGGGGGCCCTACGAGCAGTACTTC.